This T cell receptor (beta chain) was captured by sequencing in a study of T-cell memory formation after mild COVID-19. Study as a whole: There were largely donor-specific TCR clusters. Study-wide findings and caveats: The CD4+ clones that contracted clustered mainly within CM and EM, and the CD8+ clones concentrated in EMRA. Clones that contracted from day 15 to 85 had balanced CD4/CD8; later expanders were CD4+ biased.

TCRdb ran MiXCR on the 5' RACE reads and lists one entry per CDR3 protein. Of some 290,000 distinct CDR3 sequences listed, around 15% are singletons. The V and J ends lost 2 bases and 0 bases respectively, with 12 bases between them. In germline, CDR1 is SGHTA, CDR2 FQGTGA. This CDR3 region has 16 residues. Note on this clonotype: Its antigen remains unidentified.

The chain joins TRBV7-3 to TRBJ2-3, with D maybe TRBD2 (5 bases). Specimen: PBMCs or a T cell subset sorted from them (not recorded which). The clonotype was recovered from a young man who had mild COVID-19 (a few samples of this study predate the infection). Cell type and time point are not known. The chain's CDR3 is CASSLVSGLSTDTQYF. Written as DNA, the CDR3 is TGTGCCAGCAGCTTAGTGAGCGGTTTGAGCACAGATACGCAGTATTTT.